These T cell receptor beta chains were read from a single sample in a study of shared clonotypes between healthy human individuals. The data were produced by immunoSEQ multiplex PCR, yet TCRdb's version contains in-frame clones alone and is incomplete. Of around 600,000 clones listed, around 96% were seen once; the top ten hold 0.11%. Material for sequencing was naive CD8+ T cells sorted from blood. These receptors were collected from a woman aged 30 to 39 in good health. CDR3s include the opening cysteine and the closing phenylalanine or tryptophan. D genes are given only for firm matches. Expanded clones are given a class, and other clones once, few, many or no size at all.

J gene	V gene	CDR3 length	clone size	D gene	CDR3 DNA	CDR3 protein
TRBJ1-5	TRBV27	14	.	.	TGTGCCAGCAGTTTATACGCTAACAATCAGCCCCAGCATTTT	CASSLYANNQPQHF
TRBJ2-7	TRBV4-1	13	.	.	TGCGCCAGCAGCCATGCCGGGGGCTACGAGCAGTACTTC	CASSHAGGYEQYF
TRBJ1-1	TRBV11-2	15	.	.	TGTGCCAGCAGCTTAGTGATCGGAGTGAACACTGAAGCTTTCTTT	CASSLVIGVNTEAFF
TRBJ1-2	TRBV7-3	14	.	.	TGTGCCAGCAGCGATGGACTCCTACCCAATGGCTACACCTTC	CASSDGLLPNGYTF
TRBJ1-5	TRBV28	16	.	.	TGTGCCAGCAGTTTTGGTCTCGGGGGCAACAATCAGCCCCAGCATTTT	CASSFGLGGNNQPQHF
TRBJ2-7	TRBV27	14	once	.	TGTGCCAGCAGTTTAAGGGGGGTAGGCTACGAGCAGTACTTC	CASSLRGVGYEQYF
TRBJ2-7	TRBV28	14	.	.	TGTGCCAGCAGTTCTTTGAACAGGGCCTACGAGCAGTACTTC	CASSSLNRAYEQYF
TRBJ2-7	TRBV28	14	.	TRBD1	TGTGCCAGCAGTCTCCCGGACAGGGGTTACGAGCAGTACTTC	CASSLPDRGYEQYF
TRBJ2-2	TRBV19	18	.	TRBD2	TGTGCCAGTAGTTCACCGGGACTAGCGGGAGTGGGCACCGGGGAGCTGTTTTTT	CASSSPGLAGVGTGELFF
TRBJ2-1	TRBV7-9	16	.	TRBD2	TGTGCCAGCAGCCCCGATACTAGCGAAATATACAATGAGCAGTTCTTC	CASSPDTSEIYNEQFF
TRBJ1-5	TRBV19	14	.	.	TGTGCCAGTACCTGGACGTCCCGGGACCAGCCCCAGCATTTT	CASTWTSRDQPQHF
TRBJ1-5	TRBV7-9	14	.	.	TGTGCCAGTGCCGTGGGGGGGAGCAATCAGCCCCAGCATTTT	CASAVGGSNQPQHF
TRBJ2-2	TRBV27	16	.	TRBD2	TGTGCCAGCAGTTTAGGCGGGAGCACGTTTCCCGGGGAGCTGTTTTTT	CASSLGGSTFPGELFF
TRBJ2-3	TRBV9	17	.	TRBD2	TGTGCCAGCAGCGGAGGGACTAGCGGGGGGGGCACAGATACGCAGTATTTT	CASSGGTSGGGTDTQYF
TRBJ1-1	TRBV28	14	.	.	TGTGCCAGCAGTTTATTTCTCATGAACACTGAAGCTTTCTTT	CASSLFLMNTEAFF
TRBJ2-2	TRBV13	16	.	TRBD1	TGTGCCAGCAGCTTTAGGACAGGGAGGTACGACGGGGAGCTGTTTTTT	CASSFRTGRYDGELFF
TRBJ1-1	TRBV14	14	.	.	TGTGCCAGCAGCCCCAGTAGCTTGAACACTGAAGCTTTCTTT	CASSPSSLNTEAFF
TRBJ1-2	TRBV28	11	.	.	TGTGCCAGCAGTTATGGCTATGGCTACACCTTC	CASSYGYGYTF
TRBJ2-7	TRBV7-3	14	.	.	TGTGCCAGCAGCTTATTCCCTGGAAAGATGGAGCAGTACTTC	CASSLFPGKMEQYF
TRBJ2-3	TRBV6-5	13	.	.	TGTGCCAGCAGCCCCCCTTATACAGATACGCAGTATTTT	CASSPPYTDTQYF
TRBJ2-7	TRBV10-3	16	.	.	TGTGCCATCAGTGAGTCGGGCCGTTCCAACACCTACGAGCAGTACTTC	CAISESGRSNTYEQYF
TRBJ2-7	TRBV7-9	18	.	.	TGTGCCAGCAGCTCCTACCGGGACATCCCTAAGAAGACCTACGAGCAGTACTTC	CASSSYRDIPKKTYEQYF
TRBJ1-3	TRBV9	12	.	.	TGTGCCAGCAGCGTGGGGGGAAACACCATATATTTT	CASSVGGNTIYF
TRBJ2-7	TRBV6-1	15	.	.	TGTGCCAGCAGTGAAGGGACCCACCCTGACTACGAGCAGTACTTC	CASSEGTHPDYEQYF
TRBJ2-1	TRBV9	15	.	TRBD2	TGTGCCAGCAGCGTAGGCGGGGGGTACTACAATGAGCAGTTCTTC	CASSVGGGYYNEQFF